A single sample gave rise to the 23 T cell receptor beta chains below, sequenced in a study of radiation and T cells in renal cell carcinoma. Sample treatment: treatment-naive control, cytoreductive nephrectomy. Method: immunoSEQ multiplex PCR; TCRdb's copy keeps in-frame clones and lacks some. The sample consists of some 16,000 clones, about 56% of them appearing once. The material was tumor tissue, obtained from a patient whose treatment was nephrectomy without radiotherapy. The receptors shown here come from a man aged 50 to 59 with renal cell carcinoma.

V is TRBV29-1 and J is TRBJ2-3; D unclear. Germline CDR1 and CDR2: SQVTM and ANQGSEA. V was cut by 7 bases and J by 1 base, with 12 bases left in between. The CDR3 contains 13 residues. CDR3 sequence (DNA): TGCAGCGGCTCTGGAACCCGCACAGATACGCAGTATTTT. Translating it yields CSGSGTRTDTQYF.

This chain links TRBV15 with TRBJ1-2, with a possible D match to TRBD1 (6 bases). Germline V gives CDR1 LNHNV, CDR2 YYDKDF (reference sequence). The ends were cut back, 0 bases at V and 8 bases at J, with 16 bases in the middle. The CDR3 runs to 15 residues. The CDR3 reads CATSRDGGTTKGYTF. The CDR3 bases are TGTGCCACCAGCAGAGATGGGGGGACAACTAAGGGCTACACCTTC. The full variable domain, in which reference TRBV15 and TRBJ1-2 provide the parts outside the CDR3, is DAMVIQNPRYQVTQFGKPVTLSCSQTLNHNVMYWYQQKSSQAPKLLFHYYDKDFNNEADTPDNFQSRRPNTSFCFLDIRSPGLGDTAMYLCATSRDGGTTKGYTFGSGTRLTVV.

In regard to this clone: Other DNA variants within this sample encode the same CDR3. This sequence joins TRBV9 and TRBJ2-3, with D unclear. The CDR3 has 13 amino acids. The V end lost 2 bases, the J end lost 2 bases, and 6 bases lay between the germline ends. CDR1 is SGDLS and CDR2 is YYNGEE in the germline V gene. The CDR3 here is CASSVSPTDTQYF. The CDR3 DNA is TGTGCCAGCAGCGTTTCCCCCACAGATACGCAGTATTTT. The full variable domain, rest sourced from reference TRBV9 and TRBJ2-3, is DSGVTQTPKHLITATGQRVTLRCSPRSGDLSVYWYQQSLDQGLQFLIQYYNGEERAKGNILERFSAQQFPDLHSELNLSSLELGDSALYFCASSVSPTDTQYFGPGTRLTVL.

The chain is built from TRBV27 and TRBJ2-7; D perhaps matches TRBD1 (6 bases). There are 16 residues in the CDR3. The germline CDR1 and CDR2 sequences are MNHEY and SMNVEV (reference sequence). The germline V and J ends were trimmed by 5 bases and 3 bases, with 20 bases remaining between them. CDR3 protein: CASSLLSTQGYYEQYF. CDR3 DNA: TGTGCCAGCAGTCTACTCTCTACACAGGGTTACTACGAGCAGTACTTC.

This chain links TRBV19 with TRBJ1-1, with D possibly TRBD1 on 5 matching bases. This CDR3 has 15 amino acids. Germline loops: CDR1 LNHDA, CDR2 SQIVND (reference sequence). Trimming took 2 bases from V and 4 from J, leaving 14 bases between them. CDR3 coding DNA: TGTGCCAGTAGTATACTCGGGGCTTCAACCACTGAAGCTTTCTTT. The encoded protein is CASSILGASTTEAFF.

This clone was seen more than once but under ten times. Different DNA sequences within this sample yield the same CDR3. The chain combines TRBV9 with TRBJ2-2; D is unclear. Germline CDR1 SGDLS, CDR2 YYNGEE. This CDR3 is built from 13 residues. The V and J ends lost 2 bases and 3 bases respectively, with 5 bases between them. The CDR3 is CASSVAYTGELFF. The CDR3 DNA sequence: TGTGCCAGCAGCGTCGCCTACACCGGGGAGCTGTTTTTT.

This chain connects TRBV7-9 to TRBJ2-5; the D gene is possibly TRBD1 (6 bases). The CDR3 extends over 14 amino acids. Trimming pared 2 bases from V and 4 bases from J, leaving 11 bases between. Germline values: CDR1 SEHNR, CDR2 FQNEAQ (reference sequence). The CDR3 reads CASSLSGAVETQYF. In nucleotides, the CDR3 is TGTGCCAGCAGCTTATCAGGGGCGGTAGAGACCCAGTACTTC. The full variable domain, rest sourced from reference TRBV7-9 and TRBJ2-5, is DTGVSQNPRHKITKRGQNVTFRCDPISEHNRLYWYRQTLGQGPEFLTYFQNEAQLEKSRLLSDRFSAERPKGSFSTLEIQRTEQGDSAMYLCASSLSGAVETQYFGPGTRLLVL.

The chain employs TRBV6-6 and TRBJ1-1; 10 positions match TRBD1. V was clipped by 2 bases and J by 3 bases; unmatched bases: 6. CDR1 and CDR2 from the germline V gene are MNHNY and SVGAGI (reference sequence). The CDR3 loop spans 16 amino acids. The CDR3 DNA reads as TGTGCCAGCAGTTACGGGGACAGGGGCCGATACACTGAAGCTTTCTTT. This codes for CASSYGDRGRYTEAFF.

V is TRBV6-6 and J is TRBJ2-1; D uncertain. V lost 3 bases to trimming and J lost 9 bases, with 9 bases between them. This CDR3 has 12 residues. The germline V gene has CDR1 MNHNY and CDR2 SVGAGI (reference sequence). DNA for the CDR3: TGTGCCAGCAGTTATAACAGAATTGAGCAGTTCTTC. Its protein is CASSYNRIEQFF.

The chain has TRBV21-1 and TRBJ1-4. TRBV21-1 is a pseudogene locus. There are 17 residues in the CDR3. The CDR3 nucleotides read TGTGCCAGCAGCGAGACAGGCTTAGCGGGGTATCGTGAAAAACTGTTTTTT. Amino acids: CASSETGLAGYREKLFF.

This clone ranks as medium-sized. The J gene is TRBJ2-1, the V gene TRBV7-8, with no clear D. Germline V CDR1 and CDR2: SGHVS, FQNEAQ. CDR3 length: 15 residues. The ends were cut back, 1 base at V and 3 bases at J, with 10 bases in the middle. In DNA form, the CDR3 reads TGTGCCAGCAGCTTAGGCCCAGCACTCTACAATGAGCAGTTCTTC. It codes for CASSLGPALYNEQFF.

Only a few counts were recorded for this clone. The V gene is TRBV6-1, the J gene TRBJ2-2, with TRBD1 matching 7 bases. V gave up 0 bases and J gave up 5 bases; unmatched junction bases: 9. The CDR3 loop spans 17 amino acids. Per the germline V gene, CDR1 is MNHNS and CDR2 is SASEGT. Written as DNA, the CDR3 is TGTGCCAGCAGTGAAGCTCGAGGGGGCTTTTCGACCGGGGAGCTGTTTTTT. This translates into CASSEARGGFSTGELFF.

CDR3 in amino acids: CASSLGLARETQYF. The CDR3 nucleotides read TGTGCCAGCAGCCTGGGACTGGCGCGAGAGACCCAGTACTTC. This chain joins TRBV5-7 and TRBJ2-5; tentatively, D is TRBD2 (6 bases). TRBV5-7 is treated as an ORF (open reading frame) with a function not yet certain. V lost 4 bases, J lost 4 bases, and 14 bases lay in between. The CDR3 extends over 14 amino acids.

This clone was found once. The chain is built from TRBV25-1 and TRBJ2-2; 11 bases line up with TRBD2. CDR1 and CDR2 from the germline V gene are MGHDK and SYGVNS. The ends lost 6 bases at V and 4 bases at J; junction bases unmatched: 4. The CDR3 covers 15 residues. CDR3 nucleotides: TGTGCCAGCAGACTAGCGGGGGCCGTCACCGGGGAGCTGTTTTTT. This translates into CASRLAGAVTGELFF.

The rearrangement links TRBV19 to TRBJ1-4; D gene ambiguous. Germline V gene data show CDR1 as LNHDA and CDR2 as SQIVND (reference sequence). V was clipped by 7 bases and J by 3 bases, with 12 bases between them. The CDR3 consists of 14 residues. DNA of the CDR3: TGTGCCAGTACCCTGGACCTCCCTAATGAAAAACTGTTTTTT. It translates to CASTLDLPNEKLFF.

This clone was recorded once. This CDR3 reads CASSSGTEQYNEQFF. CDR3 coding DNA: TGTGCCAGCAGCTCCGGGACAGAGCAGTACAATGAGCAGTTCTTC. The chain carries TRBV27 and TRBJ2-1; 7 bases are a match to TRBD1. This CDR3 is built from 15 residues. Trimming cost V 6 bases and J 4 bases; bases outside gene matches: 9. From germline, CDR1 is MNHEY and CDR2 SMNVEV (reference sequence).

The V call is TRBV5-1, the J call TRBJ2-7; D gene ambiguous. Germline CDR1 is SGHRS and CDR2 is YFSETQ. CDR3 size: 9 residues. Deletions cut 3 bases from V and 5 bases from J, with 0 bases between. Here the CDR3 reads CASSYEQYF. As DNA, the CDR3 is TGCGCCAGCAGCTACGAGCAGTACTTC. Filled out from reference TRBV5-1 and TRBJ2-7, the complete variable domain reads KAGVTQTPRYLIKTRGQQVTLSCSPISGHRSVSWYQQTPGQGLQFLFEYFSETQRNKGNFPGRFSGRQFSNSRSEMNVSTLELGDSALYLCASSYEQYFGPGTRLTVT.

The V call is TRBV27, the J call TRBJ2-7; D unresolved. V was pared by 5 bases and J by 3 bases, with 5 bases between. CDR3 length: 11 amino acids. Germline loops: CDR1 MNHEY, CDR2 SMNVEV (reference sequence). CDR3 sequence (DNA): TGTGCCAGCAGTCCTGACTACGAGCAGTACTTC. This sequence encodes CASSPDYEQYF.

This clone was detected only a few times. CDR3 loop: CATTGGRSDTEAFF. Here the CDR3 DNA reads TGTGCCACTACAGGGGGCAGATCAGACACTGAAGCTTTCTTT. The rearrangement joins TRBV2 to TRBJ1-1; 9 nucleotides line up with TRBD1. The length of the CDR3 is 14 residues. Germline assignment: CDR1 SNHLY and CDR2 FYNNEI. V lost 10 bases and J lost 3; bases outside the gene matches: 9.

This clone was seen more than once but under ten times. The sample contains more than one DNA sequence encoding this CDR3. V usage is TRBV7-9 and J usage is TRBJ2-1; D is tentatively TRBD1 or TRBD2 (5 bases each). The CDR3 consists of 13 residues. Trimming took 4 bases from V and 7 from J, leaving 11 bases between them. Per germline, CDR1 SEHNR and CDR2 FQNEAQ (reference sequence). As DNA, the CDR3 is TGTGCCAGCAGCTCGGGACGTTTAAATGAGCAGTTCTTC. Protein sequence: CASSSGRLNEQFF.

The chain carries TRBV5-6 and TRBJ2-5; 7 bases agree with TRBD1. The germline gives CDR1 SGHDT, CDR2 YYEEEE. With 3 bases clipped from V and 2 bases from J, the junction kept 10 bases outside the gene matches. The length of the CDR3 is 16 residues. The CDR3 DNA is TGTGCCAGCAGCTACTCCAACAGGGGAAGACAAGAGACCCAGTACTTC. Amino acids: CASSYSNRGRQETQYF.

The CDR3 here is CAWSINGPNSPLHF. DNA for the CDR3: TGTGCCTGGAGTATTAACGGACCCAATTCACCCCTCCACTTT. This chain links TRBV30 with TRBJ1-6; no definite D call. V shed 2 bases and J shed 7 bases, with 12 bases lying between them. In germline, CDR1 is GTSNPN, CDR2 SVGIG (reference sequence). CDR3 length equals 14 residues.

The chain joins TRBV5-1 to TRBJ2-1; TRBD2 matches at 8 bases. With 0 bases clipped from V and 5 bases from J, the junction kept 4 bases outside the gene matches. This CDR3 is built from 15 residues. Germline V gene lookup returns CDR1 SGHRS and CDR2 YFSETQ. For the CDR3, the DNA is TGCGCCAGCAGCTTGGCCAGCGGGAGCAACAATGAGCAGTTCTTC. Translating it yields CASSLASGSNNEQFF.